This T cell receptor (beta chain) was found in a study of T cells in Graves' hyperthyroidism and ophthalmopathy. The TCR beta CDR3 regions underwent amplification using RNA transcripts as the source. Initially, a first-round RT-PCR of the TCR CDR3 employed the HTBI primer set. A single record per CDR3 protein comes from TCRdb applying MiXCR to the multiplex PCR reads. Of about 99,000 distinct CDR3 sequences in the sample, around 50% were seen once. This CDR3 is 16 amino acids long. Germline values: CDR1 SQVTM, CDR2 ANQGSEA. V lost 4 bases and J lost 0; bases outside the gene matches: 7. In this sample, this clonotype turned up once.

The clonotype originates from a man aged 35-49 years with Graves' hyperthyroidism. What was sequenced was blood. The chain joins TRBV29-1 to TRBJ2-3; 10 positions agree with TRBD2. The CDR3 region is CSVAIAGGPSTDTQYF. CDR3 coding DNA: TGCAGCGTTGCAATAGCGGGAGGCCCTAGCACAGATACGCAGTATTTT.